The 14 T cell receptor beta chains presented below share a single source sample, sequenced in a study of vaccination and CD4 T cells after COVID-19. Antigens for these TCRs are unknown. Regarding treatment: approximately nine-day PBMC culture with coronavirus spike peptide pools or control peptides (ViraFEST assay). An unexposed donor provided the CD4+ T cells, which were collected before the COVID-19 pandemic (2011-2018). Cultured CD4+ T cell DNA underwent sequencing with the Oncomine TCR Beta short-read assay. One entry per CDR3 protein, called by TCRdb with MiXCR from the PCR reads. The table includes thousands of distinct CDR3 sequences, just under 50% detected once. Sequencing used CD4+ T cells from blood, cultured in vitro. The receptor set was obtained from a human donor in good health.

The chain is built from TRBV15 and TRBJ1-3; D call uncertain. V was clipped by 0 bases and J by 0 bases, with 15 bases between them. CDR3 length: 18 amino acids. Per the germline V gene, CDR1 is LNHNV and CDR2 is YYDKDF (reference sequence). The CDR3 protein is CATSRDRYSLSSGNTIYF. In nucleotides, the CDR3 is TGTGCCACCAGCAGAGATAGATACAGCCTGAGCTCTGGAAACACCATATATTTT.

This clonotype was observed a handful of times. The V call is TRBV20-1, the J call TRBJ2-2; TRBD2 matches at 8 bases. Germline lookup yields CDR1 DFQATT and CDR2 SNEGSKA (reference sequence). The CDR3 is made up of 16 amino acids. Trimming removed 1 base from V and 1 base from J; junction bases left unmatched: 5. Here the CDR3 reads CSARALGLENTGELFF. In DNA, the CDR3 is TGCAGTGCTAGAGCATTGGGACTAGAGAACACCGGGGAGCTGTTTTTT.

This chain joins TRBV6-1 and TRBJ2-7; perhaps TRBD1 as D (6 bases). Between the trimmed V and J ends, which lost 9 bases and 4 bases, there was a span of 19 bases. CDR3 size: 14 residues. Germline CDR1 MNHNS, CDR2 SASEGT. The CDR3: CASLERDKRYEQYF. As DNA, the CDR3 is TGTGCCAGTCTGGAACGGGACAAAAGGTACGAGCAGTACTTC.

This chain's CDR3 is CASSIAGQAYEQYF. In nucleotides, the CDR3 is TGTGCCAGTAGTATAGCAGGGCAGGCCTACGAGCAGTACTTC. The chain employs TRBV19 and TRBJ2-7; perhaps TRBD1 as D (5 bases). Trimming took off 1 base at V and 2 bases at J, with 9 bases between the two ends. Germline loops: CDR1 LNHDA, CDR2 SQIVND (reference sequence). This CDR3 region has 14 residues.

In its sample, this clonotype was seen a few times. This CDR3 reads CASSGTGQALSNQPQHF. Written as DNA, the CDR3 is TGTGCCAGCAGTGGGACGGGACAGGCGCTTAGCAATCAGCCCCAGCATTTT. The chain couples TRBV6-1 to TRBJ1-5, with 8 bases matching TRBD1. V lost 4 bases, J lost 0 bases, and 8 bases stayed unmatched. CDR1 is MNHNS and CDR2 is SASEGT in the germline V gene. The CDR3 contains 17 residues.

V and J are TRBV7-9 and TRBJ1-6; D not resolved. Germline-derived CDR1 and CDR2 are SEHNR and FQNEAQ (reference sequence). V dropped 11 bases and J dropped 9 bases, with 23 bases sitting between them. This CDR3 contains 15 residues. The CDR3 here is CAAIAITGRFSPLHF. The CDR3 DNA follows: TGTGCCGCTATCGCCATTACCGGGCGATTTTCACCCCTCCACTTT.

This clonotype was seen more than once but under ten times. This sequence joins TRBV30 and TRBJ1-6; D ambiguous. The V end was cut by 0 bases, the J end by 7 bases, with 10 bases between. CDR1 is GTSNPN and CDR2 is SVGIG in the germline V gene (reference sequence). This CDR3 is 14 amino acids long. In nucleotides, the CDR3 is TGTGCCTGGAGTGTATTTCCAGTAAATTCACCCCTCCACTTT. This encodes CAWSVFPVNSPLHF.

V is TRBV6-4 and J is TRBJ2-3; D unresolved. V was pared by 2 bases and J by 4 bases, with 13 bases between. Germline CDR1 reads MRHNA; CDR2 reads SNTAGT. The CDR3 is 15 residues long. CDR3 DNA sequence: TGTGCCAGCAGTGACACTTTAGTACCCGCAGATACGCAGTATTTT. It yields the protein CASSDTLVPADTQYF.

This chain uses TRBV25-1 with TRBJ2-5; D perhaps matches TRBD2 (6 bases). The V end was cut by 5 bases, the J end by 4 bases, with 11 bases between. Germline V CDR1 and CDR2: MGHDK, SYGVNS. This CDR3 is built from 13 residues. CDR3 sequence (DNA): TGTGCCAGCAGTAAGACTAGGGGAGAGACCCAGTACTTC. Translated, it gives CASSKTRGETQYF.

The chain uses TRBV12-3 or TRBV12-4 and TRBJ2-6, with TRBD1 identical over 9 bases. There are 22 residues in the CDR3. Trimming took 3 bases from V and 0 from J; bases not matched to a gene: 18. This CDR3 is CASSFSNRGRYNPDSGANVLTF. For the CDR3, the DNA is TGTGCCAGCAGTTTCAGCAACAGGGGGCGATACAATCCCGACTCTGGGGCCAACGTCCTGACTTTC.

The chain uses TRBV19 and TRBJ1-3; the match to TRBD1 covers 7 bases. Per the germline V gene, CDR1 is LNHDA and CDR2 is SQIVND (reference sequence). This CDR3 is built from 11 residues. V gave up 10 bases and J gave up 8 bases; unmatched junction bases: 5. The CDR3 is CATNRGYTIYF. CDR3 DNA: TGTGCCACAAACAGGGGTTACACCATATATTTT.

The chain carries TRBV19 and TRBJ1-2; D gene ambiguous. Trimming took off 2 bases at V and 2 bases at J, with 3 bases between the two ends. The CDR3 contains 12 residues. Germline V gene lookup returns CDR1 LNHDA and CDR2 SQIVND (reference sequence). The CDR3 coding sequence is TGTGCCAGTAGTATACGGAACTATGGCTACACCTTC. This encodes CASSIRNYGYTF.

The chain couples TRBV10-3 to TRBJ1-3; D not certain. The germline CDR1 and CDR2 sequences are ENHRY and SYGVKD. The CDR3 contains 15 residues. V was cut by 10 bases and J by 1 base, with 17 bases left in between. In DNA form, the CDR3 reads TGTGCCAGCCAGGACCGGAGGAGTTCTGGAAACACCATATATTTT. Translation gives CASQDRRSSGNTIYF.

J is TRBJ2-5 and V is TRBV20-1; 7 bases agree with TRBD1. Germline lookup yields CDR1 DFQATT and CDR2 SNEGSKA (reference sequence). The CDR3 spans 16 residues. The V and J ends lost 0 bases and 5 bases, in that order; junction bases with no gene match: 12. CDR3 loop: CSARDRSTGAKETQYF. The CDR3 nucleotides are TGCAGTGCTAGAGATAGAAGCACAGGGGCCAAGGAGACCCAGTACTTC.